The subject of this entry is one TCR beta chain. The antigen is undetermined. The V gene lost 7 bases and the J gene lost 8 bases, with 14 bases spanning the gap. CDR1 SGHRS and CDR2 YFSETQ come from the germline V gene. CDR3 length: 12 residues. The data are from a study of identical twins. Study outcomes and limitations: Models underestimated how often monozygotic twins shared out-of-frame TCR alpha.

TCRdb redid the calling of the 5' RACE reads with MiXCR, one entry per CDR3 protein. Of 510,000 or so distinct CDR3 sequences listed, 12% to 15% were seen once; the top ten hold roughly 0.43%. These data were also filed under a second study, of yellow fever vaccine responses in identical twins.

The sequencing sample was made of CD4+ T cells sorted from blood. The TCR originated in a woman between 18 and 29 years old in good health. The V and J genes are TRBV5-1 and TRBJ2-3, with D tentatively TRBD1 (6 bases). The CDR3 reads CASGRQDTTQYF. The CDR3 nucleotides are TGCGCCAGCGGAAGACAGGATACTACGCAGTATTTT.